Sequencing of this T cell receptor beta chain was carried out in a study of early stage breast cancer tumors. Study-wide background: Most invasive tumors, twelve of 16, were ER+/PR+/HER2-.

A note on this clone: Its antigen is currently unknown.

Sequencing used immunoSEQ multiplex PCR; TCRdb keeps in-frame clones, though not all of them. The sample carries approximately 75,000 clones, about 85% recorded once. J was trimmed by 5 bases and V by 0 bases; bases with no gene match: 4. The germline V gene encodes CDR1 LNHDA and CDR2 SQIVND (reference sequence). The CDR3 extends over 16 amino acids. Study findings and constraints: Functional markers like CD4, CD8 and FOXP3 were missed in bulk sequencing.

Sample: blood. The rearrangement links TRBV19 to TRBJ1-4; 9 bases align to TRBD1. The TCR was taken from a person aged 35-55 years with breast cancer. CDR3: CASSIDGTGQNEKLFF. The CDR3, as DNA: TGTGCCAGTAGTATAGATGGGACAGGGCAGAATGAAAAACTGTTTTTT.